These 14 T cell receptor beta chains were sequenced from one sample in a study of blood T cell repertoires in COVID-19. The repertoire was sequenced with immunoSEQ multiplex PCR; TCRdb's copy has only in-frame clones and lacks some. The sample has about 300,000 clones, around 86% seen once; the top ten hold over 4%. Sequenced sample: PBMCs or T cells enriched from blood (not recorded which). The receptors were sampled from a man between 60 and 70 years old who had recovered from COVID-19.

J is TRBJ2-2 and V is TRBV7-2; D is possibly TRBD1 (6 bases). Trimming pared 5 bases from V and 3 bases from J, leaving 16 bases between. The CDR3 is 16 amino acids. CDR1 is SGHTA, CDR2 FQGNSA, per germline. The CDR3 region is CASSKNRARDTGELFF. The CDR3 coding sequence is TGTGCCAGCAGCAAGAACAGGGCCAGAGACACCGGGGAGCTGTTTTTT.

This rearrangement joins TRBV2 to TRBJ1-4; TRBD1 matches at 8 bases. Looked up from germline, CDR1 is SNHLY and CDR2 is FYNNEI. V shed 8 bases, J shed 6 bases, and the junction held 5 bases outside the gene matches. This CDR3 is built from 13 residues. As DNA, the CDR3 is TGTGCCAGCGCCGGGACAGGAGATGAAAAACTGTTTTTT. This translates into CASAGTGDEKLFF.

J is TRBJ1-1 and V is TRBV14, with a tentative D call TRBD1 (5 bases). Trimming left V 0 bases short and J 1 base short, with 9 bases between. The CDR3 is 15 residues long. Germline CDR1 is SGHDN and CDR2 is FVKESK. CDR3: CASSQDWGQNTEAFF. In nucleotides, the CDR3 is TGTGCCAGCAGCCAAGATTGGGGCCAGAACACTGAAGCTTTCTTT. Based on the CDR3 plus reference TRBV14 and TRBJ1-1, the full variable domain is EAGVTQFPSHSVIEKGQTVTLRCDPISGHDNLYWYRRVMGKEIKFLLHFVKESKQDESGMPNNRFLAERTGGTYSTLKVQPAELEDSGVYFCASSQDWGQNTEAFFGQGTRLTVV.

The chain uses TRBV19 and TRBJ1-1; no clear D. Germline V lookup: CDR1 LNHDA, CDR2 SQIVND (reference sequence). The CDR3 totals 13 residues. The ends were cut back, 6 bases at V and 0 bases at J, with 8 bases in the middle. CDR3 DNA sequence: TGTGCCAGTAGCCCACAGATGAACACTGAAGCTTTCTTT. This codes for CASSPQMNTEAFF.

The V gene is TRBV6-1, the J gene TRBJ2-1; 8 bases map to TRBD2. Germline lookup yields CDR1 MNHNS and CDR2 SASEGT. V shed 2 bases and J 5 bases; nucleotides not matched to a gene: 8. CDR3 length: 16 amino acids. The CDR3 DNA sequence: TGTGCCAGCAGTGAACTTCCTAGCGGGTCCCACAATGAGCAGTTCTTC. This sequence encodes CASSELPSGSHNEQFF.

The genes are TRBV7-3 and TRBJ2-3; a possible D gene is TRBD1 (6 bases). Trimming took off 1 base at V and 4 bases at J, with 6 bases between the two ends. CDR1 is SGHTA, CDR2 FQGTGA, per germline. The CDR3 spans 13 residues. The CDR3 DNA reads TGTGCCAGCAGCTTAAGGACAGCAGATACGCAGTATTTT. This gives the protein CASSLRTADTQYF.

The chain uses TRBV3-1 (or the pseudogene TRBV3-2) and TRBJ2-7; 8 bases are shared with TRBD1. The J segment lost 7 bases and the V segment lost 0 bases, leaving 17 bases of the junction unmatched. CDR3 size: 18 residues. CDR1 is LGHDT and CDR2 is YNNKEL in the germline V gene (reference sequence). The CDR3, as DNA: TGTGCCAGCAGCCAAGATAACAGGGGGAGCTCCGAAGACGGGGAGCAGTACTTC. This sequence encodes CASSQDNRGSSEDGEQYF.

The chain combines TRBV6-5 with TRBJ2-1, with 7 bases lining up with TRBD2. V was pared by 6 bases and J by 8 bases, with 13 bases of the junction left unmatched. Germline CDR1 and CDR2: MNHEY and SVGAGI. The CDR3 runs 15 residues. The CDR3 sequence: CASSHLAERGDEQFF. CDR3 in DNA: TGTGCCAGCAGCCACCTAGCGGAGCGGGGCGATGAGCAGTTCTTC.

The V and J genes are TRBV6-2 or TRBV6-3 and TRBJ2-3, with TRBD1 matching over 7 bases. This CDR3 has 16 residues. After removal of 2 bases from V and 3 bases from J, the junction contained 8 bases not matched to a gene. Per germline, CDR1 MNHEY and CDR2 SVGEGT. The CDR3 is CASSYGGQDLTDTQYF. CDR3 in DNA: TGTGCCAGCAGTTACGGTGGACAGGACTTAACAGATACGCAGTATTTT.

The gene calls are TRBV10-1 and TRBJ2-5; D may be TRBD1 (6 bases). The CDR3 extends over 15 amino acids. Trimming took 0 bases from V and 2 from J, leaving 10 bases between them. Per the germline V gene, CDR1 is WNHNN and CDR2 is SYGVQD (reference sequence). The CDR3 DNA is TGCGCCAGCAGTGAGTCACAGGGTGGTCAAGAGACCCAGTACTTC. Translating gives CASSESQGGQETQYF.

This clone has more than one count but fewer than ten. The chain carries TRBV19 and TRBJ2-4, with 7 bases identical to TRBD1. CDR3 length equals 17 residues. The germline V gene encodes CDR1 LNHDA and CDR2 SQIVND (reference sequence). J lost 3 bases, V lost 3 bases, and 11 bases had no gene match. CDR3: CASSIGTVPRGKNIQYF. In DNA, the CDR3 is TGTGCCAGTAGTATCGGGACAGTCCCCAGGGGCAAAAACATTCAGTACTTC. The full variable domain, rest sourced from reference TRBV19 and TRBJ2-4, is DGGITQSPKYLFRKEGQNVTLSCEQNLNHDAMYWYRQDPGQGLRLIYYSQIVNDFQKGDIAEGYSVSREKKESFPLTVTSAQKNPTAFYLCASSIGTVPRGKNIQYFGAGTRLSVL.

The CDR3 spells CASRPGANYGYTF. The CDR3, as DNA: TGTGCCAGCAGACCGGGAGCTAACTATGGCTACACCTTC. The chain links TRBV6-5 to TRBJ1-2; the D is unclear. Trimming pared 6 bases from V and 0 bases from J, leaving 8 bases between. Germline lookup yields CDR1 MNHEY and CDR2 SVGAGI. The CDR3 has 13 residues.

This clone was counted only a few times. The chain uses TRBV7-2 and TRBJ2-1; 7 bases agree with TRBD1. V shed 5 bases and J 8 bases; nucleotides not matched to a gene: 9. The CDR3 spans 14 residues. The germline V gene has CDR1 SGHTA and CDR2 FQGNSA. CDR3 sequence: CASSQTGVGYEQFF. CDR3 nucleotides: TGTGCCAGCAGCCAAACAGGGGTCGGCTATGAGCAGTTCTTC.

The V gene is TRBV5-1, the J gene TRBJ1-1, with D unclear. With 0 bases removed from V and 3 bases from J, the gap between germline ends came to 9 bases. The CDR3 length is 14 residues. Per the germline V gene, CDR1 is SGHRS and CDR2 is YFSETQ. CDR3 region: CASSLDPEDTEAFF. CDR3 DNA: TGCGCCAGCAGCTTGGATCCGGAGGACACTGAAGCTTTCTTT.